These 31 T cell receptor beta chains were all obtained from the same sample, sequenced in a study of OX40 agonist ivuxolimab in advanced cancers. The assay was immunoSEQ multiplex PCR, and TCRdb's table has in-frame clones only and misses some. This table has about 69,000 clones, just over 90% appearing once. The sequencing here drew on CD4+ or CD8+ T cells sorted from blood, taken in a trial of the OX40 agonist ivuxolimab. The receptors stem from an adult with an advanced solid tumor such as melanoma, head and neck, liver or kidney cancer.

The CDR3 spells CASKRQRFRDAEAFF. Here the CDR3 DNA reads TGTGCCAGCAAGAGACAGAGGTTTCGGGACGCTGAAGCTTTCTTT. This rearrangement joins TRBV13 to TRBJ1-1; possibly TRBD1 for D (5 bases). The CDR3 covers 15 residues. Trimming shortened V by 7 bases and J by 6 bases, and 21 bases separated the two germline ends. CDR1 and CDR2 (germline): PRHDT, FYEKMQ (reference sequence).

The chain has TRBV27 and TRBJ1-1, with D uncertain. Trimming pared 2 bases from V and 3 bases from J, leaving 7 bases between. Germline CDR1 reads MNHEY; CDR2 reads SMNVEV (reference sequence). The CDR3 has 13 amino acids. The CDR3 protein is CASSLREHTEAFF. The CDR3 region has the DNA TGTGCCAGCAGTTTAAGGGAGCACACTGAAGCTTTCTTT.

V is TRBV6-1 and J is TRBJ1-1, with no clear D. Trimming cost V 3 bases and J 0 bases, with 14 bases left between them. CDR1 is MNHNS and CDR2 is SASEGT in the germline V gene. CDR3 length equals 16 residues. The CDR3 protein is CASSETLLAVNTEAFF. The CDR3 DNA reads TGTGCCAGCAGTGAGACACTCCTAGCAGTGAACACTGAAGCTTTCTTT.

This chain uses TRBV13 with TRBJ2-7; the D is unclear. The CDR3 has 14 residues. Deletions cut 6 bases from V and 2 bases from J, with 14 bases between. Germline CDR1 reads PRHDT; CDR2 reads FYEKMQ (reference sequence). CDR3 bases: TGTGCCAGCAGTCCCCTCGGGCAGACCTACGAGCAGTACTTC. Translation: CASSPLGQTYEQYF. Supplemented by reference TRBV13 and TRBJ2-7, the full variable domain reads AAGVIQSPRHLIKEKRETATLKCYPIPRHDTVYWYQQGPGQDPQFLISFYEKMQSDKGSIPDRFSAQQFSDYHSELNMSSLELGDSALYFCASSPLGQTYEQYFGPGTRLTVT.

The chain combines TRBV4-3 with TRBJ1-1; D is uncertain. V was clipped by 2 bases and J by 1 base, with 8 bases between them. From germline, CDR1 is LGHNA and CDR2 YSLEER. This CDR3 contains 14 residues. This CDR3 reads CASSQFQGNTEAFF. The CDR3 bases are TGCGCCAGCAGCCAATTCCAAGGGAACACTGAAGCTTTCTTT.

This clone was detected once. The identical CDR3 is also encoded by other nucleotide sequences in the sample. The rearrangement uses TRBV5-6 and TRBJ1-1, with TRBD1 as a possible D gene (5 bases). The CDR3 has 16 residues. With 0 bases removed from V and 5 bases from J, the gap between germline ends came to 17 bases. Germline V gene lookup returns CDR1 SGHDT and CDR2 YYEEEE. In DNA, the CDR3 is TGTGCCAGCAGCTTGGGAGGCTTGGGGCTAGTTACTGAAGCTTTCTTT. Residues: CASSLGGLGLVTEAFF.

The chain links TRBV7-2 to TRBJ2-1, with TRBD2 identical over 8 bases. The germline V gene encodes CDR1 SGHTA and CDR2 FQGNSA. The V and J ends lost 5 bases and 3 bases, in that order; junction bases with no gene match: 6. This CDR3 region has 15 residues. The CDR3 loop is CASSTSGRSYNEQFF. The CDR3 DNA sequence: TGTGCCAGCAGCACCAGCGGGAGAAGCTACAATGAGCAGTTCTTC. The full variable domain, with the rest looked up from reference TRBV7-2 and TRBJ2-1, is GAGVSQSPSNKVTEKGKDVELRCDPISGHTALYWYRQSLGQGLEFLIYFQGNSAPDKSGLPSDRFSAERTGGSVSTLTIQRTQQEDSAVYLCASSTSGRSYNEQFFGPGTRLTVL.

The V call is TRBV4-1, the J call TRBJ1-3; 9 nucleotides agree with TRBD1. The CDR3 is 17 amino acids. From germline, CDR1 is MGHRA and CDR2 YSYEKL. V was clipped by 4 bases and J by 0 bases; unmatched bases: 7. Here the CDR3 reads CASSPTGTGISGNTIYF. The CDR3 DNA reads TGCGCCAGCAGCCCAACCGGGACAGGGATCTCTGGAAACACCATATATTTT.

CDR3 sequence reads: CASGSGGPYNEQFF. The CDR3 coding sequence is TGTGCCAGCGGTTCGGGGGGGCCCTACAATGAGCAGTTCTTC. This sequence joins TRBV13 and TRBJ2-1, with TRBD2 identical over 8 bases. Germline V gene sequence: CDR1 PRHDT, CDR2 FYEKMQ (reference sequence). The CDR3 consists of 14 residues. Trimming took 8 bases from V and 2 from J; bases not matched to a gene: 5.

This chain connects TRBV29-1 to TRBJ2-2; D gene uncertain. V dropped 4 bases and J dropped 3 bases, with 9 bases sitting between them. This CDR3 comprises 13 residues. Germline V gives CDR1 SQVTM, CDR2 ANQGSEA. CDR3 DNA: TGCAGCGTTGCCCCAGAGGACACCGGGGAGCTGTTTTTT. Translation: CSVAPEDTGELFF.

CDR3 loop: CASSQGLGEAPYNEQFF. As DNA, the CDR3 is TGCGCCAGCAGCCAAGGGCTCGGTGAAGCCCCCTACAATGAGCAGTTCTTC. The chain combines TRBV4-3 with TRBJ2-1; D remains unclear. CDR3 length: 17 amino acids. Germline CDR1 is LGHNA and CDR2 is YSLEER. Trimming took off 1 base at V and 2 bases at J, with 15 bases between the two ends.

In this sample, this clone turned up once. CDR3 in amino acids: CASSFGRSEQYF. The DNA for the CDR3 is TGTGCCAGCAGTTTTGGCAGAAGCGAGCAGTACTTC. This rearrangement joins TRBV28 to TRBJ2-7; unclear D gene. CDR3 length: 12 residues. The germline V gene encodes CDR1 MDHEN and CDR2 SYDVKM. V lost 3 bases and J lost 6, with 9 bases in between.

The chain has TRBV7-9 and TRBJ2-7; tentatively, D is TRBD2 (5 bases). CDR3 length: 13 residues. Germline values: CDR1 SEHNR, CDR2 FQNEAQ (reference sequence). V lost 5 bases and J 1 base, leaving 9 bases between the germline ends. CDR3 sequence: CASSRRGSYEQYF. DNA of the CDR3: TGTGCCAGCAGCCGCCGGGGTTCCTACGAGCAGTACTTC.

The chain uses TRBV11-2 and TRBJ2-2; possibly TRBD2 for D (6 bases). This CDR3 contains 15 residues. CDR1 SGHAT and CDR2 FQNNGV come from the germline V gene. Trimming shortened V by 5 bases and J by 2 bases, and 12 bases separated the two germline ends. The CDR3 reads CASSPGLSNTGELFF. The CDR3 region has the DNA TGTGCCAGCAGCCCCGGACTAAGTAACACCGGGGAGCTGTTTTTT.

The rearrangement uses TRBV28 and TRBJ1-3, with TRBD1 matching 12 bases. The CDR3 consists of 20 residues. The V segment lost 3 bases and the J segment 1 base; nucleotides outside the gene matches: 13. Germline CDR1 MDHEN, CDR2 SYDVKM. CDR3 DNA: TGTGCCAGCAGTTTGCCACCGGGACAGGGGGCATTTGGTTCTGGAAACACCATATATTTT. Protein sequence: CASSLPPGQGAFGSGNTIYF.

This chain joins TRBV6-5 and TRBJ2-7, with D possibly being TRBD2 (6 bases). V was pared by 0 bases and J by 6 bases, with 15 bases between. The CDR3 contains 15 residues. Germline V gene lookup returns CDR1 MNHEY and CDR2 SVGAGI. CDR3 bases: TGTGCCAGCAGTTACTCGACTCCGGGGGTAGGCGAGCAGTACTTC. Its protein product is CASSYSTPGVGEQYF.

The rearrangement links TRBV6-1 to TRBJ1-2, with a possible D match to TRBD1 (6 bases). This CDR3 region has 17 residues. Trimming pared 2 bases from V and 1 base from J, leaving 17 bases between. The V gene's germline CDR1 is MNHNS and CDR2 SASEGT. CDR3 DNA sequence: TGTGCCAGCAGTGAATGGCTTAGGACAGCCATTAACTATGGCTACACCTTC. Amino acid sequence: CASSEWLRTAINYGYTF.

This chain connects TRBV11-2 to TRBJ1-1, with TRBD1 matching 10 bases. Germline V gene sequence: CDR1 SGHAT, CDR2 FQNNGV. The V segment lost 6 bases and the J segment 5 bases; nucleotides outside the gene matches: 6. The CDR3 length is 14 residues. The CDR3: CASRPWDRGTEAFF. The CDR3 region has the DNA TGTGCCAGCAGACCCTGGGACAGGGGAACTGAAGCTTTCTTT.

V gene TRBV4-3 combines with J gene TRBJ1-1; D is unresolved. Germline CDR1 is LGHNA and CDR2 is YSLEER. Deletions cut 0 bases from V and 6 bases from J, with 11 bases between. The CDR3 runs 14 residues. CDR3 sequence (DNA): TGCGCCAGCAGCCAAGATAGGCAGGTACCTGAAGCTTTCTTT. This sequence encodes CASSQDRQVPEAFF.

The rearrangement joins TRBV30 to TRBJ2-2; D unresolved. V shed 6 bases and J shed 4 bases, with 6 bases lying between them. The CDR3 covers 11 residues. Germline V gene sequence: CDR1 GTSNPN, CDR2 SVGIG (reference sequence). The CDR3 protein is CACSSTGELFF. Here the CDR3 DNA reads TGTGCCTGCTCGAGCACCGGGGAGCTGTTTTTT.

The rearrangement uses TRBV4-2 and TRBJ2-5, with D possibly matching TRBD2 (5 bases). The CDR3 length is 15 residues. Per the germline V gene, CDR1 is LGHNA and CDR2 is YNFKEQ. Trimming took off 1 base at V and 7 bases at J, with 16 bases between the two ends. This CDR3 reads CASSQGLRRTGTQYF. The DNA for the CDR3 is TGTGCCAGCAGCCAAGGCTTGAGGCGGACTGGGACCCAGTACTTC.

The V gene is TRBV6-5, the J gene TRBJ2-7, with TRBD2 matching 8 bases. Germline lookup yields CDR1 MNHEY and CDR2 SVGAGI. The CDR3 sequence is 14 residues long. V shed 5 bases, J shed 4 bases, and the junction held 7 bases outside the gene matches. DNA for the CDR3: TGTGCCAGCAGTAGTCGGGAGGGCCCATACGAGCAGTACTTC. This codes for CASSSREGPYEQYF.

The chain couples TRBV30 to TRBJ1-2; D unresolved. The germline gives CDR1 GTSNPN, CDR2 SVGIG (reference sequence). The CDR3 consists of 14 residues. V was clipped by 4 bases and J by 2 bases, with 14 bases between them. The DNA for the CDR3 is TGTGCCTGGACCCAATGGACGGTGAACTATGGCTACACCTTC. It codes for CAWTQWTVNYGYTF.

The chain couples TRBV27 to TRBJ1-4; D ambiguous. The V gene's germline CDR1 is MNHEY and CDR2 SMNVEV (reference sequence). The CDR3 consists of 15 residues. The ends were cut back, 6 bases at V and 2 bases at J, with 13 bases in the middle. In nucleotides, the CDR3 is TGTGCCAGCAGCGCCCGCGGTACCACTAATGAAAAACTGTTTTTT. This gives the protein CASSARGTTNEKLFF.

This chain joins TRBV13 and TRBJ2-2; maybe TRBD2 (6 bases). The CDR3 is made up of 16 amino acids. The V gene lost 1 base and the J gene lost 1 base, with 10 bases spanning the gap. Looked up from germline, CDR1 is PRHDT and CDR2 is FYEKMQ (reference sequence). CDR3 sequence (DNA): TGTGCCAGCAGCTTAGAGGGAGCGGGGAACACCGGGGAGCTGTTTTTT. This encodes CASSLEGAGNTGELFF.

This clone was detected only once. V and J are TRBV7-6 and TRBJ2-5; D perhaps matches TRBD2 (6 bases). CDR1 and CDR2 from the germline V gene are SGHVS and FNYEAQ. The germline V and J ends were trimmed by 6 bases and 3 bases, with 17 bases remaining between them. This CDR3 is built from 15 residues. The CDR3 DNA is TGTGCCAGCAGTCCCGAGGGAGCGGGTAAAGAGACCCAGTACTTC. The encoded protein is CASSPEGAGKETQYF.

This clone appeared a few times. The chain combines TRBV9 with TRBJ2-2; D remains unclear. V lost 4 bases, J lost 7 bases, and 20 bases lay in between. The CDR3 length is 16 residues. Germline CDR1 is SGDLS and CDR2 is YYNGEE. In DNA form, the CDR3 reads TGTGCCAGCAGCCCCCAGGATCCCCCCTTGGGCGGGGAGCTGTTTTTT. It encodes CASSPQDPPLGGELFF.

The chain is built from TRBV6-5 and TRBJ2-3; D is perhaps TRBD1 (5 bases). The CDR3 runs 15 residues. Looked up from germline, CDR1 is MNHEY and CDR2 is SVGAGI. Between the trimmed V and J ends, which lost 2 bases and 4 bases, there was a span of 13 bases. CDR3 region: CASSYAQGSSDTQYF. The CDR3 coding sequence is TGTGCCAGCAGTTACGCGCAGGGTTCGTCAGATACGCAGTATTTT.

The CDR3 loop reads CASSSHRRTEYSNQPQHF. CDR3 in DNA: TGTGCCAGCAGCTCTCACCGCCGGACCGAATATAGCAATCAGCCCCAGCATTTT. The V call is TRBV28, the J call TRBJ1-5; D unresolved. The germline gives CDR1 MDHEN, CDR2 SYDVKM. The V gene lost 6 bases and the J gene lost 0 bases, with 21 bases spanning the gap. The CDR3 totals 18 residues.

The chain combines TRBV13 with TRBJ2-1, with a possible D match to TRBD1 (5 bases). The CDR3 length is 14 residues. The V end lost 3 bases, the J end lost 6 bases, and 12 bases lay between the germline ends. Germline lookup yields CDR1 PRHDT and CDR2 FYEKMQ (reference sequence). Written as DNA, the CDR3 is TGTGCCAGCAGCTTGGAAGGGGTGAGCAATGAGCAGTTCTTC. Translated: CASSLEGVSNEQFF.

V and J are TRBV9 and TRBJ2-1; D is ambiguous. The CDR3 contains 15 residues. Germline V gene lookup returns CDR1 SGDLS and CDR2 YYNGEE. The V end was cut by 4 bases, the J end by 3 bases, with 14 bases between. Here the CDR3 DNA reads TGTGCCAGCAGCCCTCCCGCCGGCAGCTACAATGAGCAGTTCTTC. Its protein is CASSPPAGSYNEQFF.